Listed here is a single T cell receptor (beta chain). Its antigen is not yet known. Base-call qualities are not available, and no considerably larger clone is one nucleotide away. This specimen's time point label, per the study, means: baseline before first vaccination. Vaccinee samples came from UK trials COV001 and COV002, including a single-blind randomized controlled phase 2/3 trial of AZD1222 (ChAdOx1 nCoV-19) in healthy adults. For TCRbeta chain sequencing, PBMC samples were collected from trial participants at day 0 and at day 28 after the second dose. The data were taken from a study of T cell responses to AZD1222 COVID-19 vaccine listed by TCRdb under 2021. Describing the broader study: AZD1222 recipients given second doses at about 4 weeks or at about 12 weeks were pooled, since spike-specific TCR depth and breadth were not found to differ between the two schedules. A total of 230 to 250 trial participants underwent TCR sequencing, of whom about 210 received two doses of AZD1222 and about 26 received two doses of the MenACWY control vaccine. Enrollment into the trials was organized by age into subgroups of 18-55, 56-69 and 70-plus years, and those subgroups contained about 150, 27 and 61 TCR-sequenced participants, respectively.

The CDR3 regions of human TCRbeta chains were analyzed by immunosequencing. The original pipeline was this. TCRs in the repertoires were compared against a reference library of SARS-CoV-2-specific TCRs that had been generated with the MIRA antigen-specificity platform. Breadth was defined as the fraction of unique TCRs that were SARS-CoV-2-associated, and depth was defined as the fraction of total T cells that were SARS-CoV-2-associated. Using the MIRA data, each spike-specific TCR was assigned both to the spike region to which the TCR was reactive and to a CD4 or CD8 class. Log10-transformed breadth and depth values were compared by one-way ANOVA with Sidak's multiple comparisons tests. The table was pulled from immuneACCESS by TCRdb, which kept in-frame rearrangements only. Such tables lose some clones; where checked, under half of the loss comes from unresolved V genes, and the rest has no known cause. The DNA was the basis for D and trimming; V, J and clone size are from that table. Here the sample has 100,000 to 150,000 clones; around 83% occur a single time. The ten largest clones represent roughly 12% of the sample.

The CDR3 spans 13 residues, from the cysteine through the phenylalanine. Only CDR3 DNA is held: 39 bases, read in frame from base 1. CDR1 and CDR2, per the germline V gene (reference sequence), are LNHDA and SQIVND. V sheds 3 bases and J sheds 8 bases, leaving 13 bases between their ends. Study-level results and caveats: CD4 TCRs associated with the vaccine covered the entire spike protein, and the dominant responses were in regions 160-218 and 743-854. The 56-69-year group was small, and its depth increase did not reach significance, likely because of low power. Participants were mostly white British, with more females than males. The authors suggested clonal diversity may have been underestimated. Reportedly, almost half of the unique spike-specific TCRs recognized epitopes lying outside the regions that are mutated in the B.1.351 and B.1.1.7 variants. No day 14 peak-response samples were available, so repertoires were characterized only after the peak T cell response. After two AZD1222 doses, both the breadth and the depth of spike-specific TCRs were significantly higher than at day 0 and than in MenACWY recipients. Conclusions about previously exposed vaccinees are limited because only a handful of AZD1222 recipients were SARS-CoV-2 seropositive at baseline.

The sequence was collected from an adult in good health. This sequence uses TRBV19 and TRBJ1-2; the D gene remains uncertain. Sequencing was performed on peripheral blood, taken on day 0 of AZD1222 vaccination. The CDR3 protein is CASSIPGSHGYTF. The nucleotide sequence is given as TGTGCCAGTAGTATCCCGGGGTCGCACGGCTACACCTTC.